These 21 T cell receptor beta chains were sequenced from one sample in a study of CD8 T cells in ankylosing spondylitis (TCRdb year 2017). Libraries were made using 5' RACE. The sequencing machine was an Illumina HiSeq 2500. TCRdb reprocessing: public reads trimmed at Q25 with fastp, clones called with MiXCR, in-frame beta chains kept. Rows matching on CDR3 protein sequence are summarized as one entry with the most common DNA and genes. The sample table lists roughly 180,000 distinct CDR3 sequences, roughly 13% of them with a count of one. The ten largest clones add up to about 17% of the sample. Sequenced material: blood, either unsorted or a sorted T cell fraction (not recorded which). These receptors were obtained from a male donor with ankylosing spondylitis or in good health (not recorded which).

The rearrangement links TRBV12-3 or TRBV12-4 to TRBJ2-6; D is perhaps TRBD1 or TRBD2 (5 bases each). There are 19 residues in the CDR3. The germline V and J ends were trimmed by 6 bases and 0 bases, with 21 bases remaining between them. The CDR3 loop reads CASSRTGTGDLSGANVLTF. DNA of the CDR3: TGTGCCAGCAGCAGAACCGGGACGGGCGATCTCTCTGGGGCCAACGTCCTGACTTTC.

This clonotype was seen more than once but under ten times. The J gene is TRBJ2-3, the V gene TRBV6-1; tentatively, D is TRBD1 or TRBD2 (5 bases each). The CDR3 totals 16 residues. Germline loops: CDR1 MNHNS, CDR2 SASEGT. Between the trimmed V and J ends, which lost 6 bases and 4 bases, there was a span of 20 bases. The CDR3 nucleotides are TGTGCCAGCAGACCGGGATTCGGGGCAACGCCAGATACGCAGTATTTT. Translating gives CASRPGFGATPDTQYF.

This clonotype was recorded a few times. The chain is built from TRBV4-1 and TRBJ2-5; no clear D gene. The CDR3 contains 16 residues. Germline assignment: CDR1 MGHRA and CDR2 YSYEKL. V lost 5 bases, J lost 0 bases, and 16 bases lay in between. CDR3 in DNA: TGCGCCAGCAGCTTTCTTTCCAGCACCAACCAAGAGACCCAGTACTTC. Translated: CASSFLSSTNQETQYF.

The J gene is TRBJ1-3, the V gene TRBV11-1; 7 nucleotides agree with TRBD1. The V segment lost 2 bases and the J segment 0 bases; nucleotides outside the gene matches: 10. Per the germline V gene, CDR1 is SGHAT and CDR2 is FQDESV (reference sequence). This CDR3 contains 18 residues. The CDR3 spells CASSLPQTGASSGNTIYF. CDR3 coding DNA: TGTGCCAGCAGCTTACCCCAAACAGGGGCTAGCTCTGGAAACACCATATATTTT. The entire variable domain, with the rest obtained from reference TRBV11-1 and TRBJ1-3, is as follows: EAEVAQSPRYKITEKSQAVAFWCDPISGHATLYWYRQILGQGPELLVQFQDESVVDDSQLPKDRFSAERLKGVDSTLKIQPAELGDSAMYLCASSLPQTGASSGNTIYFGEGSWLTVV.

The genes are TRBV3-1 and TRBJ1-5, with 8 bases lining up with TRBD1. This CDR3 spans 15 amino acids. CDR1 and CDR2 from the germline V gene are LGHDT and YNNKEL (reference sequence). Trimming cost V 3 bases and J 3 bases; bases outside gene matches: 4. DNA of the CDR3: TGTGCCAGCAGCCAGACGACAGGGGACAATCAGCCCCAGCATTTT. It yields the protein CASSQTTGDNQPQHF.

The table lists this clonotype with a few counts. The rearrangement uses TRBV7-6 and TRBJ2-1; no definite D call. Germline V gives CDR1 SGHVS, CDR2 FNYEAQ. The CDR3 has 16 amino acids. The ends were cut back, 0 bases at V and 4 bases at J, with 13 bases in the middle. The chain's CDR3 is CASSLALGLEYNEQFF. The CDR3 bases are TGTGCCAGCAGCTTAGCGTTAGGCCTAGAGTACAATGAGCAGTTCTTC.

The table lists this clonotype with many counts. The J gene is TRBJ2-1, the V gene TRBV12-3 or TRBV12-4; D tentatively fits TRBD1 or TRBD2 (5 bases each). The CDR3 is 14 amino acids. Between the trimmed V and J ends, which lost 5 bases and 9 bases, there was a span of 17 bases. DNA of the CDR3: TGTGCCAGCAGTCAAAGGGACCCGGGGAGTGAGCAGTTCTTC. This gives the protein CASSQRDPGSEQFF.

The CDR3: CSASEPGQGDTGELFF. CDR3 coding DNA: TGCAGTGCTAGTGAGCCGGGACAGGGTGACACCGGGGAGCTGTTTTTT. V is TRBV20-1 and J is TRBJ2-2; 9 nucleotides match TRBD1. With 3 bases clipped from V and 3 bases from J, the junction kept 8 bases outside the gene matches. CDR1 DFQATT and CDR2 SNEGSKA come from the germline V gene (reference sequence). CDR3 length: 16 residues.

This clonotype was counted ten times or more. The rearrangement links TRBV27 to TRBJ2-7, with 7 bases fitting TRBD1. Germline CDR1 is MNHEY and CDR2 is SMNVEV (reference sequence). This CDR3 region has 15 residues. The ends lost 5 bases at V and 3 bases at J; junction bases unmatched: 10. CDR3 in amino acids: CASSTDRDGNYEQYF. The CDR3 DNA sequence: TGTGCCAGCAGTACCGACAGGGACGGAAACTACGAGCAGTACTTC.

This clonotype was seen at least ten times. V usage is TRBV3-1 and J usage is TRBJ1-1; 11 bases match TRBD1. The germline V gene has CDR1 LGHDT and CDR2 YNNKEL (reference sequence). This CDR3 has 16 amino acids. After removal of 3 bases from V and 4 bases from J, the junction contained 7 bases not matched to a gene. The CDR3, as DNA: TGTGCCAGCAGCCACGGACAGGGGGCGCGGGGCACTGAAGCTTTCTTT. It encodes CASSHGQGARGTEAFF.

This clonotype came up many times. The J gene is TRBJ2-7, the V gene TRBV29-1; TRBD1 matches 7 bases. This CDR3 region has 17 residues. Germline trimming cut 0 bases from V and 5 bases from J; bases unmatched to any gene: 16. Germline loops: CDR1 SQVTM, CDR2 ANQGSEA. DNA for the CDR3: TGCAGCGTTGAAGAAAGAATGACAGGGAAGGGGATCCACGAGCAGTACTTC. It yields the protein CSVEERMTGKGIHEQYF.

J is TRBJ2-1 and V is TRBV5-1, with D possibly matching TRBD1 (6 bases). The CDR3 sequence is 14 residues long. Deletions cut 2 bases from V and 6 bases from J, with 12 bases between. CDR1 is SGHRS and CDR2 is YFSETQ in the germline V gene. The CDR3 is CASSLQGLANEQFF. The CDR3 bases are TGCGCCAGCAGCTTACAGGGTCTGGCCAATGAGCAGTTCTTC.

The CDR3 DNA sequence: TGTGCCAGCAGCGGGGGACAGGGGCCCCAAGAGACCCAGTACTTC. This codes for CASSGGQGPQETQYF. V is TRBV7-9 and J is TRBJ2-5; 10 bases map to TRBD1. The CDR3 contains 15 residues. J lost 1 base, V lost 5 bases, and 4 bases had no gene match. Germline lookup yields CDR1 SEHNR and CDR2 FQNEAQ (reference sequence).

The CDR3 nucleotides read TGTGCCAGCAGTACAGGGGCCTCCTACGAGCAGTACTTC. Translating gives CASSTGASYEQYF. J is TRBJ2-7 and V is TRBV12-3 or TRBV12-4; 7 nucleotides match TRBD1. After removal of 5 bases from V and 0 bases from J, the junction contained 1 base not matched to a gene. This CDR3 comprises 13 residues.

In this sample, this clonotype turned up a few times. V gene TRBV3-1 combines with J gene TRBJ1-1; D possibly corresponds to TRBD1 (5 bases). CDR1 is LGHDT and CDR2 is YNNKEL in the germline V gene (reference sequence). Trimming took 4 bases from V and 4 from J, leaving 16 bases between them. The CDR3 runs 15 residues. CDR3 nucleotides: TGTGCCAGCAGCCCGGAGTTATTTACAGGCACTGAAGCTTTCTTT. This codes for CASSPELFTGTEAFF.

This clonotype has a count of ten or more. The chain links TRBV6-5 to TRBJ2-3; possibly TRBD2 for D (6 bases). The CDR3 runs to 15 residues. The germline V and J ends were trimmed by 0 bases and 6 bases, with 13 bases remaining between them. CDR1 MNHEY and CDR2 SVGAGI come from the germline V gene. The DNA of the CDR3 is TGTGCCAGCAGTTACTCGGAGGGGTCAAGGGATACGCAGTATTTT. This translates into CASSYSEGSRDTQYF.

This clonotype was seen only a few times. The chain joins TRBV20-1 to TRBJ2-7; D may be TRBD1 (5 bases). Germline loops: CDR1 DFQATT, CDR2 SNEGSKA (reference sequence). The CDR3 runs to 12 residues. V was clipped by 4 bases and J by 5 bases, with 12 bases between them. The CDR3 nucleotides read TGCAGTGCTATCGCGACAGTCCACGAGCAGTACTTC. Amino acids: CSAIATVHEQYF.

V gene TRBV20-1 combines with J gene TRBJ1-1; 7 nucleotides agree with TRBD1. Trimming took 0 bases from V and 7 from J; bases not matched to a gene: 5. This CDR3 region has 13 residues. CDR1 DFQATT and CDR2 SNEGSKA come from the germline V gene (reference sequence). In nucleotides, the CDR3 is TGCAGTGCTAGAGAAACAGGGGAAGTTGAAGCTTTCTTT. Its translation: CSARETGEVEAFF.

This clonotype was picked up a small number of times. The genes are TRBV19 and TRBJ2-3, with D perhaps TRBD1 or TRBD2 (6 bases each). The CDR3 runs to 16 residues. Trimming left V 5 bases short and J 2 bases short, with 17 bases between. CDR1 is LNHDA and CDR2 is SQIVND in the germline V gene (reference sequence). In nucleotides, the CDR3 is TGTGCCAGTAGTGGGGGGCCTCCGAGCGACACAGATACGCAGTATTTT. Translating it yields CASSGGPPSDTDTQYF.

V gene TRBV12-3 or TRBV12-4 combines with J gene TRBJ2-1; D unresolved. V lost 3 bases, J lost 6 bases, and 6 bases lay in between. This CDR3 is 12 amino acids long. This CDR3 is CASSLAINEQFF. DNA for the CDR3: TGTGCCAGCAGTTTGGCGATCAATGAGCAGTTCTTC.

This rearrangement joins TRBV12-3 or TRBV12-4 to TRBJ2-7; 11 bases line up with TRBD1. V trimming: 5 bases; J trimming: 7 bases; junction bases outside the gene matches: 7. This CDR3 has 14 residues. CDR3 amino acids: CASSPGQGAGEQYF. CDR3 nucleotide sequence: TGTGCCAGCAGTCCTGGACAGGGGGCGGGGGAGCAGTACTTC.